The text below deals with one T cell receptor beta chain. These data come from a study of siplizumab effects on memory and regulatory T cells. Produced via immunoSEQ multiplex PCR; TCRdb's table is partial and in-frame only. This table has some 110,000 clones, roughly 92% appearing once. V lost 6 bases and J lost 0, with 14 bases in between. The CDR3 length is 15 residues. CDR1 and CDR2 (germline): SGHRS, YFSETQ. The chain has TRBV5-1 and TRBJ2-3, with D perhaps matching TRBD1 (5 bases). The source of this sequence is a human donor in good health. Sequencing used Tregs sorted from blood. The CDR3 spells CASNKGEISTDTQYF. In nucleotides, the CDR3 is TGCGCCAGCAACAAAGGGGAAATCAGCACAGATACGCAGTATTTT.